This passage covers 9 T cell receptor beta chains from one sample sequenced in a study of read filtering for tumor transcriptome and immune sequencing. From about 400 ng of RNA, a library with molecular barcoded alpha/delta and beta/gamma adaptors was made. MiXCR was run by TCRdb on the reads, yielding one entry per CDR3 protein. The sample records over 90,000 distinct CDR3 sequences, about 22% being singletons. Sequencing used a population of CD138-negative cells sorted from bone marrow. These receptors all stem from a donor at least 40 years old with multiple myeloma.

The chain recombines TRBV5-1 with TRBJ2-4; D is unresolved. Germline CDR1 and CDR2: SGHRS and YFSETQ. There are 13 residues in the CDR3. V lost 8 bases to trimming and J lost 2 bases, with 11 bases between them. The CDR3 sequence is CARSERTKNIQYF. The CDR3 nucleotides are TGCGCCAGGTCTGAGAGGACCAAAAACATTCAGTACTTC.

Only a few counts were recorded for this clonotype. The chain uses TRBV6-5 and TRBJ2-3; D gene unclear. From germline, CDR1 is MNHEY and CDR2 SVGAGI. V shed 6 bases and J shed 5 bases, with 12 bases lying between them. The CDR3 has 13 residues. In DNA, the CDR3 is TGTGCCAGCAGCAACCGACTCAGAGATACGCAGTATTTT. Translation gives CASSNRLRDTQYF.

Of note for this clonotype: A read error may be the cause here, since a much bigger clone is one base away. V and J are TRBV20-1 and TRBJ2-5; D is unresolved. Trimming left V 3 bases short and J 5 bases short, with 16 bases between. CDR1 is DFQATT, CDR2 SNEGSKA, per germline (reference sequence). CDR3 size: 14 residues. The DNA for the CDR3 is TGCAGTGCTAGTTATAGTTCCATCGGGGAGACCCAGTACTTC. It codes for CSASYSSIGETQYF.

In its sample, this clonotype was seen once. The likely explanation is a read error, given a far larger clone one base away. The chain carries TRBV12-3 or TRBV12-4 and TRBJ2-1; D might be TRBD1 (6 bases). V lost 6 bases and J lost 6, with 18 bases in between. The CDR3 sequence is 15 residues long. The CDR3 region has the DNA TGTGCCAGCAGCCGGGGCAGGGGTGTTTTCAATGAGCAGTTCTTC. Its translation is CASSRGRGVFNEQFF.

This clonotype was observed a few times. The gene calls are TRBV28 and TRBJ2-3; 7 bases align to TRBD1. V trimming: 6 bases; J trimming: 8 bases; junction bases outside the gene matches: 14. This CDR3 has 15 residues. In germline, CDR1 is MDHEN, CDR2 SYDVKM. CDR3: CASSRGTGRGGTQYF. For the CDR3, the DNA is TGTGCCAGCAGCAGGGGGACGGGAAGAGGAGGTACGCAGTATTTT.

This clonotype showed up just a few times. J is TRBJ2-3 and V is TRBV3-1; D is perhaps TRBD2 (5 bases). This CDR3 spans 18 amino acids. V was pared by 5 bases and J by 3 bases, with 24 bases between. Germline values: CDR1 LGHDT, CDR2 YNNKEL (reference sequence). The CDR3 nucleotides read TGTGCCAGCAGCGTCCCCCGTTCAACTAGAAGGAGGACAGATACGCAGTATTTT. This gives the protein CASSVPRSTRRRTDTQYF.

CDR3 sequence: CASSLEAWQSSPLHF. The CDR3 nucleotides are TGCGCCAGCAGCTTAGAAGCCTGGCAGAGTTCACCCCTCCACTTT. The chain recombines TRBV5-1 with TRBJ1-6, with D unclear. The CDR3 is made up of 15 amino acids. V lost 2 bases, J lost 9 bases, and 15 bases lay in between. Germline values: CDR1 SGHRS, CDR2 YFSETQ.

The rearrangement uses TRBV5-1 and TRBJ2-5; D not resolved. Germline lookup yields CDR1 SGHRS and CDR2 YFSETQ. Trimming stripped 2 bases from V and 4 bases from J, with 9 bases between. This CDR3 region has 13 residues. The CDR3 reads CASSFSPGETQYF. CDR3 DNA: TGCGCCAGCAGCTTTTCACCTGGAGAGACCCAGTACTTC.

This clonotype was counted at least ten times. The chain employs TRBV28 and TRBJ2-1; TRBD1 agrees at 7 bases. The ends lost 5 bases at V and 8 bases at J; junction bases unmatched: 6. CDR1 is MDHEN and CDR2 is SYDVKM in the germline V gene. The CDR3 has 13 residues. CDR3 coding DNA: TGTGCCAGCAGTCCGACAGGGACCGATGAGCAGTTCTTC. It yields the protein CASSPTGTDEQFF.